Listed here are 2 T cell receptor beta chains from one sample, sequenced in a study of T cell repertoires in cytomegalovirus infection. MiXCR, applied by TCRdb to the reads, yields one record per CDR3 protein. The sample holds 100,000 or so distinct CDR3 sequences, 25% to 30% seen once. No antigen has been identified for these receptors. The input for sequencing was CD8+ T cells from cultured PBMCs, taken from culture after CMV antigen stimulation. Every receptor here comes from a human donor in good health (CMV status not recorded). Some clones in this sample may be carry-over from other donors' samples.

This clonotype rates as medium-sized. This sequence joins TRBV7-8 and TRBJ2-3; D is unclear. There are 15 residues in the CDR3. Germline CDR1 is SGHVS and CDR2 is FQNEAQ. Trimming shortened V by 5 bases and J by 5 bases, and 17 bases separated the two germline ends. CDR3 bases: TGTGCCAGCAGCCTCACCGGGTCCCTGGGAGATACGCAGTATTTT. Translating gives CASSLTGSLGDTQYF. Full variable domain (rest looked up from reference TRBV7-8 and TRBJ2-3): GAGVSQSPRYKVAKRGQDVALRCDPISGHVSLFWYQQALGQGPEFLTYFQNEAQLDKSGLPSDRFFAERPEGSVSTLKIQRTQQEDSAVYLCASSLTGSLGDTQYFGPGTRLTVL.

Regarding this clonotype: At one boundary the junction diverges from the germline segment, which might be a read error. This rearrangement joins TRBV6-5 to TRBJ2-1, with 8 bases matching TRBD1. Germline loops: CDR1 MNHEY, CDR2 SVGAGI. The CDR3 has 15 residues. CDR3 nucleotides: TGTGCCAGCAGTTACTCGGGACAGGCCTACAATGAGCAGTTCTTT. It specifies CASSYSGQAYNEQFF.